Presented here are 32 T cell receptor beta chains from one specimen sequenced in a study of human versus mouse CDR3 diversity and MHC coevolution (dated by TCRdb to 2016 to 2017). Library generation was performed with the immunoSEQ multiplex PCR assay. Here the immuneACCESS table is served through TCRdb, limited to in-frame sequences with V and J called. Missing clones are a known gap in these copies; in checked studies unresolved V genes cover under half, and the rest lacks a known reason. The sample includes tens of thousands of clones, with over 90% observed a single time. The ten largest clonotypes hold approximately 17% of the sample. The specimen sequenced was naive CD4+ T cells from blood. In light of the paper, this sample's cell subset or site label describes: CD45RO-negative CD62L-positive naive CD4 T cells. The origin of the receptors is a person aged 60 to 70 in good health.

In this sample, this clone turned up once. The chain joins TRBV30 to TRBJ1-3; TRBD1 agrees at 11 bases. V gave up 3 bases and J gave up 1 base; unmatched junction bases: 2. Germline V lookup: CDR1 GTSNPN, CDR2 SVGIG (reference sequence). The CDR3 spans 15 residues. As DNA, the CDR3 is TGTGCCTGGAGGGACAGGGGGCCTTCTGGAAACACCATATATTTT. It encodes CAWRDRGPSGNTIYF.

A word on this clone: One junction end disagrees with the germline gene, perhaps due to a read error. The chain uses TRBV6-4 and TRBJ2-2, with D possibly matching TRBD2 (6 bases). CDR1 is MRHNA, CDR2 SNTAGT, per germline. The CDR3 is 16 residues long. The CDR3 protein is CTSSDRSGLLTGELFF. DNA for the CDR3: TGTACCAGCAGTGACAGATCGGGACTCCTAACCGGGGAGCTGTTTTTT.

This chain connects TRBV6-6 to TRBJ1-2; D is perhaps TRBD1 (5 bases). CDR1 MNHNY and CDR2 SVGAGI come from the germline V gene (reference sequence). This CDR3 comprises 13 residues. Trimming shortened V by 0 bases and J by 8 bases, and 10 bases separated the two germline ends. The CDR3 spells CASSYSGDGGYTF. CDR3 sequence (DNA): TGTGCCAGCAGTTACTCAGGGGATGGGGGCTACACCTTC.

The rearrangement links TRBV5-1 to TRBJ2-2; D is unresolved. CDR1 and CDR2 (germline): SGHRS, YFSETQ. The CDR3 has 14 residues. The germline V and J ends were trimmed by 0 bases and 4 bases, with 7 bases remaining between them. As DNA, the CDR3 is TGCGCCAGCAGCTTGGATTCCTCCACCGGGGAGCTGTTTTTT. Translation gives CASSLDSSTGELFF. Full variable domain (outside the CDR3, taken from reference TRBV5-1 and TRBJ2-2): KAGVTQTPRYLIKTRGQQVTLSCSPISGHRSVSWYQQTPGQGLQFLFEYFSETQRNKGNFPGRFSGRQFSNSRSEMNVSTLELGDSALYLCASSLDSSTGELFFGEGSRLTVL.

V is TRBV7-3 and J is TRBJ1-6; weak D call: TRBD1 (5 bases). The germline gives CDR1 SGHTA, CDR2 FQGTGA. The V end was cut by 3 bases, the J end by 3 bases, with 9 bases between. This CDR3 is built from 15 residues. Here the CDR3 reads CASSLIGDYNSPLHF. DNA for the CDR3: TGTGCCAGCAGCTTGATAGGGGACTATAATTCACCCCTCCACTTT. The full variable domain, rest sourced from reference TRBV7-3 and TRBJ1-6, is GAGVSQTPSNKVTEKGKYVELRCDPISGHTALYWYRQSLGQGPEFLIYFQGTGAADDSGLPNDRFFAVRPEGSVSTLKIQRTERGDSAVYLCASSLIGDYNSPLHFGNGTRLTVT.

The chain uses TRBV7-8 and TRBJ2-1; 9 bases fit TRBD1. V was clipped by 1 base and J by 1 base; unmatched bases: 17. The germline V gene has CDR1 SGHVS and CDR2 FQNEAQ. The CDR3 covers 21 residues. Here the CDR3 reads CASSLVVRTGVFVISYNEQFF. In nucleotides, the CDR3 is TGTGCCAGCAGCTTAGTCGTTCGGACAGGGGTATTTGTGATTTCCTACAATGAGCAGTTCTTC. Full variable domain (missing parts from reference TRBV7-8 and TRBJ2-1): GAGVSQSPRYKVAKRGQDVALRCDPISGHVSLFWYQQALGQGPEFLTYFQNEAQLDKSGLPSDRFFAERPEGSVSTLKIQRTQQEDSAVYLCASSLVVRTGVFVISYNEQFFGPGTRLTVL.

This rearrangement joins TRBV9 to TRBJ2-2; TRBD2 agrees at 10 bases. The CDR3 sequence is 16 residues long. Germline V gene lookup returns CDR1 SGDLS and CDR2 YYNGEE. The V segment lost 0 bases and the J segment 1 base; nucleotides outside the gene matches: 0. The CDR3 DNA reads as TGTGCCAGCAGCGTAGGGACTAGCGGGAACACCGGGGAGCTGTTTTTT. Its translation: CASSVGTSGNTGELFF.

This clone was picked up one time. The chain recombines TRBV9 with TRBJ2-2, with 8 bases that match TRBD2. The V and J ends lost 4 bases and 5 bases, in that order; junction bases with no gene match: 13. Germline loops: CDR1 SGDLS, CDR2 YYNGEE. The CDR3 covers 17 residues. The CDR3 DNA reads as TGTGCCAGCAGCCCTACGGGAGGGAGGTATTTAACCGGGGAGCTGTTTTTT. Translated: CASSPTGGRYLTGELFF.

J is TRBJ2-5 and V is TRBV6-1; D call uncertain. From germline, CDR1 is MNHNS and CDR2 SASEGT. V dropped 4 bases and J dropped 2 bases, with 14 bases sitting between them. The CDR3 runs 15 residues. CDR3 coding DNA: TGTGCCAGCAGTGCAAGAGGTCACGGTCAAGAGACCCAGTACTTC. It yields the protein CASSARGHGQETQYF.

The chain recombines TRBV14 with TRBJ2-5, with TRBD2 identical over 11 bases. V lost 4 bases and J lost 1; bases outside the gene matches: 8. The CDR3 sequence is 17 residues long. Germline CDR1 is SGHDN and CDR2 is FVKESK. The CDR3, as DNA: TGTGCCAGCAGCCTAGGCTACGGGACTAGCGGCCAAGAGACCCAGTACTTC. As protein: CASSLGYGTSGQETQYF.

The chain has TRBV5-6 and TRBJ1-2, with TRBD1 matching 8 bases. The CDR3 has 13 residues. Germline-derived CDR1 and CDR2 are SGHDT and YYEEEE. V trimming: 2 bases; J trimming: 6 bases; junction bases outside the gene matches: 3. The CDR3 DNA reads TGTGCCAGCAGCTTTACGACAGGGGATGGCTACACCTTC. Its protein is CASSFTTGDGYTF. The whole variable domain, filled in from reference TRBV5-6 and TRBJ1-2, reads DAGVTQSPTHLIKTRGQQVTLRCSPKSGHDTVSWYQQALGQGPQFIFQYYEEEERQRGNFPDRFSGHQFPNYSSELNVNALLLGDSALYLCASSFTTGDGYTFGSGTRLTVV.

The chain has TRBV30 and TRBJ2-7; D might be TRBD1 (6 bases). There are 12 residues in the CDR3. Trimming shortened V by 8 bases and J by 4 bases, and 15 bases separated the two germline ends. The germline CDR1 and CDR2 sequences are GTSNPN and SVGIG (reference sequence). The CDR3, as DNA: TGTGCCAGCGGACAGCCCTCGTACGAGCAGTACTTC. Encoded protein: CASGQPSYEQYF. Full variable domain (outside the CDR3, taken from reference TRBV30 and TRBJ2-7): SQTIHQWPATLVQPVGSPLSLECTVEGTSNPNLYWYRQAAGRGLQLLFYSVGIGQISSEVPQNLSASRPQDRQFILSSKKLLLSDSGFYLCASGQPSYEQYFGPGTRLTVT.

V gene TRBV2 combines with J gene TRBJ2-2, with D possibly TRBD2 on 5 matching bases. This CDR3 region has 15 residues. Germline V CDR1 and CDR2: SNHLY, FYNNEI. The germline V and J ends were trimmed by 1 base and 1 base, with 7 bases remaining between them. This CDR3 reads CASSEDGVNTGELFF. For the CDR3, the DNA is TGTGCCAGCAGTGAAGACGGGGTGAACACCGGGGAGCTGTTTTTT. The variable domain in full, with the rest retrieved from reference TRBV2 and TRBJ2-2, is EPEVTQTPSHQVTQMGQEVILRCVPISNHLYFYWYRQILGQKVEFLVSFYNNEISEKSEIFDDQFSVERPDGSNFTLKIRSTKLEDSAMYFCASSEDGVNTGELFFGEGSRLTVL.

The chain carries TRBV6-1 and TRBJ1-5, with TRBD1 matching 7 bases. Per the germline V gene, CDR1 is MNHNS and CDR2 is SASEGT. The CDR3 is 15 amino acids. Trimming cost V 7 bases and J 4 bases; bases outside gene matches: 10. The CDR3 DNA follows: TGTGCCAGCAAGTTTGACAGGGCCCTAAATCAGCCCCAGCATTTT. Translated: CASKFDRALNQPQHF.

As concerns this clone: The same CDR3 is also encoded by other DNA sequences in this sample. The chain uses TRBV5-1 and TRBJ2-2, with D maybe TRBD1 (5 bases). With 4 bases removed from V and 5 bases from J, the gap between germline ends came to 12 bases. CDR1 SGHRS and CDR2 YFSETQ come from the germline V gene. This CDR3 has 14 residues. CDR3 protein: CASSIQGLTGELFF. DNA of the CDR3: TGCGCCAGCAGCATCCAGGGTCTTACCGGGGAGCTGTTTTTT.

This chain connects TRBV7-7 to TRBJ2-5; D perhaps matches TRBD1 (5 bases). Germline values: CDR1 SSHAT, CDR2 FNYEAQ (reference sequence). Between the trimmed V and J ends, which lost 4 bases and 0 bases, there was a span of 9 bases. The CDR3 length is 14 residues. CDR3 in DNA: TGTGCCAGCAGCTCCGACAGTTACCAAGAGACCCAGTACTTC. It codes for CASSSDSYQETQYF.

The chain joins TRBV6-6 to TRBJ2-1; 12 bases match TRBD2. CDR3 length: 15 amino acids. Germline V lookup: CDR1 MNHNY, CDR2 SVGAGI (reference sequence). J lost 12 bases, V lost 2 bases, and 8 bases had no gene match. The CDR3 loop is CASSYRPSGRARQFF. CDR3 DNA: TGTGCCAGCAGTTACAGGCCTAGCGGGAGGGCCAGGCAGTTCTTC.

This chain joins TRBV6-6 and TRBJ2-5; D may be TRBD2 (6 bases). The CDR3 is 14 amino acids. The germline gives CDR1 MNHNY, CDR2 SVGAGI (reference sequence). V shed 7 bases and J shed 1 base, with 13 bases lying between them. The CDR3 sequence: CASTPRGTQETQYF. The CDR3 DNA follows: TGTGCCAGCACCCCCCGGGGGACCCAAGAGACCCAGTACTTC.

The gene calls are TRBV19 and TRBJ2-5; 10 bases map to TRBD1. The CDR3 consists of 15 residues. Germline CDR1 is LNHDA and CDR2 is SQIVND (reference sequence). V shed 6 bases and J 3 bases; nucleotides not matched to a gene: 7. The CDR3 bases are TGTGCCAGTAGGAGACAGGGGGCTATAGAAGAGACCCAGTACTTC. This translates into CASRRQGAIEETQYF.

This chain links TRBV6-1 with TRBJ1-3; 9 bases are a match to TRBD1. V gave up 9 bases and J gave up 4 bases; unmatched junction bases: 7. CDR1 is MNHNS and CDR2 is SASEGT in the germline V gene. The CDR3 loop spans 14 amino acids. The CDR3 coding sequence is TGTGCCAGTATACAGGGGGCTTCGGGAAACACCATATATTTT. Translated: CASIQGASGNTIYF.

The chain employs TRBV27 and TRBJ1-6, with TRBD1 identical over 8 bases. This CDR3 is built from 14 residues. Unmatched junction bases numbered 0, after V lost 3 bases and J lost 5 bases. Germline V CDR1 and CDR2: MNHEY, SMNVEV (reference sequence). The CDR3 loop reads CASSLGQDNSPLHF. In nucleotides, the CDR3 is TGTGCCAGCAGTTTGGGACAGGATAATTCACCCCTCCACTTT.

The CDR3 DNA is TGTGCCAGCAGTGAGGGGGCGGATACGCAGTATTTT. Amino acids: CASSEGADTQYF. The V gene is TRBV6-1, the J gene TRBJ2-3, with D perhaps TRBD1 (6 bases). The V gene lost 3 bases and the J gene lost 6 bases, with 7 bases spanning the gap. CDR1 is MNHNS and CDR2 is SASEGT in the germline V gene. CDR3 length equals 12 residues.

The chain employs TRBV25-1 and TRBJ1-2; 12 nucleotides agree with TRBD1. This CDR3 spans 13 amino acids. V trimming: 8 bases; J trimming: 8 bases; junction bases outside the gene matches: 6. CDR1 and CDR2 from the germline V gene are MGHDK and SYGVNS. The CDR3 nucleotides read TGTGCCAGCTCAACCGGGACAGGGGGCGGCTACACCTTC. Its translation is CASSTGTGGGYTF.

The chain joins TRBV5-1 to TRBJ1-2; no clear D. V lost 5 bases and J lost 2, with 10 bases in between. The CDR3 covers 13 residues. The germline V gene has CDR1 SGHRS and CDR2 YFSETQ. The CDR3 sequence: CASSSEPNYGYTF. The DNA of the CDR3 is TGCGCCAGCAGTTCAGAACCGAACTATGGCTACACCTTC.

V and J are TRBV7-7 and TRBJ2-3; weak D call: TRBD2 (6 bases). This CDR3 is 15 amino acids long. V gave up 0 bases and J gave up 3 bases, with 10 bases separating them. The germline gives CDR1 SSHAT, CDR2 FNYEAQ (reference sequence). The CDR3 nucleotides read TGTGCCAGCAGCTTAGCGTTGAGCGGGACAGATACGCAGTATTTT. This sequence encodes CASSLALSGTDTQYF.

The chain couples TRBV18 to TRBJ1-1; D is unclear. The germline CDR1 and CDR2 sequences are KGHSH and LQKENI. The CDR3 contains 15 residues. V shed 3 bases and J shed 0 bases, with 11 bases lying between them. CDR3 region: CASSPNNDMNTEAFF. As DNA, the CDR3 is TGTGCCAGCTCACCGAACAATGACATGAACACTGAAGCTTTCTTT.

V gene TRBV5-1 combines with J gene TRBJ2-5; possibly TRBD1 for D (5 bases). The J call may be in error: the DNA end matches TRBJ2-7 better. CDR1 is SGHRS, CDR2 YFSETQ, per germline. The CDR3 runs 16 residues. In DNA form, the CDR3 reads TGCGCCAGCAGCTTGGCCCTAACACAGGACACCTACGAGCAGTACTTC. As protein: CASSLALTQDTYEQYF.

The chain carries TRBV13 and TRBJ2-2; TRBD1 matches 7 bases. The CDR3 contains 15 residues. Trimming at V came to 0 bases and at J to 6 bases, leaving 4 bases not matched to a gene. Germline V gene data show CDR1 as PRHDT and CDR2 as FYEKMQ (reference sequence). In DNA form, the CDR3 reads TGTGCCAGCAGCTTAGGAGGGGGCAGGGCCGGGGAGCTGTTTTTT. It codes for CASSLGGGRAGELFF.

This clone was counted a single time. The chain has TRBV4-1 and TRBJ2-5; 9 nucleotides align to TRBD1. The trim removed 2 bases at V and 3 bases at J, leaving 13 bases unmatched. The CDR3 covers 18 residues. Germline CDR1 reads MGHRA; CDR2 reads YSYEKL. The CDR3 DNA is TGCGCCAGCAGCCAAAGTTTGGCCGGGACAGGGATGAAAGAGACCCAGTACTTC. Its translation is CASSQSLAGTGMKETQYF.

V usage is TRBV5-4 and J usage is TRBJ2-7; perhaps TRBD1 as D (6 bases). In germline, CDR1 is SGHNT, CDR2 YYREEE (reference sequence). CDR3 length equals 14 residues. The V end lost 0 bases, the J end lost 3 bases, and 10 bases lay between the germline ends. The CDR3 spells CASSLDRAIYEQYF. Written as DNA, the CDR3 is TGTGCCAGCAGCTTGGACAGGGCGATCTACGAGCAGTACTTC. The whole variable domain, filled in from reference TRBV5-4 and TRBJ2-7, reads ETGVTQSPTHLIKTRGQQVTLRCSSQSGHNTVSWYQQALGQGPQFIFQYYREEENGRGNFPPRFSGLQFPNYSSELNVNALELDDSALYLCASSLDRAIYEQYFGPGTRLTVT.

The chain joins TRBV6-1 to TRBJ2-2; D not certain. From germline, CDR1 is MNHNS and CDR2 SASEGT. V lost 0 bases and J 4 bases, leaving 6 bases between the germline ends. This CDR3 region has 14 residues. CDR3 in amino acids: CASSEASVTGELFF. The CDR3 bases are TGTGCCAGCAGTGAAGCCTCGGTCACCGGGGAGCTGTTTTTT.

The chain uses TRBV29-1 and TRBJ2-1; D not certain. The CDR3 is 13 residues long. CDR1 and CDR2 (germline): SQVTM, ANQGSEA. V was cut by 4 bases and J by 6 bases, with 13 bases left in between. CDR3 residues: CSVVLSVTNEQFF. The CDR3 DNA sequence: TGCAGCGTTGTCTTATCGGTAACCAATGAGCAGTTCTTC.